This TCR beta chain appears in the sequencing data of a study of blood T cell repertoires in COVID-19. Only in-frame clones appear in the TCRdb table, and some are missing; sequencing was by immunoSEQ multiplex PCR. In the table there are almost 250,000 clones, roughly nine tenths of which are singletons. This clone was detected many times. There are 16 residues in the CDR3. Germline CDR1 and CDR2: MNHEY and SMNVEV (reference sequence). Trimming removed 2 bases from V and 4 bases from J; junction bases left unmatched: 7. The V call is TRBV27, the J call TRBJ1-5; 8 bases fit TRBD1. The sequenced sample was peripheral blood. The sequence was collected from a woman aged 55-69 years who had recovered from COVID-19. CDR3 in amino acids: CASSLMAGGWNQPQHF. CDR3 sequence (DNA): TGTGCCAGCAGTTTAATGGCAGGGGGCTGGAATCAGCCCCAGCATTTT.